Below, one T cell receptor beta chain is given with its context. The data originate from a study of blood T cell repertoires in COVID-19. About the research overall: Samples representing acute and convalescent COVID-19 were sourced from the United States, Italy and Spain. PBMCs, B-cell-depleted T cells, or T cells were the source of the cDNA or gDNA that made up the material.

Seattle patient enrollment occurred during active infection, with longitudinal follow-up thereafter. The CDR3 has 15 residues. Per the germline V gene, CDR1 is SGDLS and CDR2 is YYNGEE. Trimming removed 0 bases at V and 0 bases at J, with 7 bases between. Original handling: Nucleated cell counts were estimated from reference gene primer amplification. Produced via immunoSEQ multiplex PCR; TCRdb's table is partial and in-frame only. That table gives V, J and clone size, and the DNA gave D and trimming. The data show 90,000 or so clones, about nine tenths seen once. This TCR was recovered from a man between 60 and 75 years old with COVID-19, enrolled during active disease. The source material was peripheral blood. This chain joins TRBV9 and TRBJ1-3; no reliable D call. The CDR3 sequence is CASSVGPLSGNTIYF. CDR3 sequence (DNA): TGTGCCAGCAGCGTAGGGCCTCTCTCTGGAAACACCATATATTTT.